This TCR beta chain was sequenced for a study of shared clonotypes between healthy human individuals. V lost 0 bases and J lost 0, with 5 bases in between. The CDR3 sequence is 14 residues long. CDR1 and CDR2 from the germline V gene are WSHSY and SAAADI. This clone was seen more than once but under ten times. The protocol was immunoSEQ multiplex PCR, while the TCRdb copy is restricted to in-frame clones and leaves out a portion. Seen here are some 500,000 clones, around 77% observed once, and the top ten hold around 12%. The origin of this receptor is a woman in her thirties or forties in good health. Some clones in this sample may be carry-over from other donors' samples. The chain joins TRBV10-2 to TRBJ1-2, with unresolved D. Sequenced sample: PBMCs. Here the CDR3 DNA reads TGCGCCAGCAGTGAGTCAGGATCTAACTATGGCTACACCTTC. The encoded protein is CASSESGSNYGYTF.